The clone carrying this T cell receptor beta chain has at least ten counts. Using immunoSEQ multiplex PCR, the repertoire was profiled, and TCRdb retains in-frame clones only, with some absent. The sample gives 400,000 to 550,000 clones, nearly 90% of which show up once; under 2.5% is in the top ten. The data were obtained in a study of blood T cell repertoires in COVID-19. On the study more broadly: The United States, Italy and Spain were the sources of the acute and convalescent COVID-19 samples.

The study assigned cohorts using participant-reported clinical history. The CDR3 has 14 residues. V was clipped by 6 bases and J by 5 bases; unmatched bases: 8. Looked up from germline, CDR1 is SGHVS and CDR2 is FNYEAQ. J is TRBJ1-1 and V is TRBV7-6; 8 bases fit TRBD1. This sequence originates from a woman under 30 with acute COVID-19. The sequencing sample was made of PBMCs or T cells enriched from blood (not recorded which). The CDR3 DNA is TGTGCCAGCAGAACCACAGGGGGAGGTACTGAAGCTTTCTTT. Translated: CASRTTGGGTEAFF. The full variable domain, completed using reference TRBV7-6 and TRBJ1-1, is GAGVSQSPRYKVTKRGQDVALRCDPISGHVSLYWYRQALGQGPEFLTYFNYEAQQDKSGLPNDRFSAERPEGSISTLTIQRTEQRDSAMYRCASRTTGGGTEAFFGQGTRLTVV.